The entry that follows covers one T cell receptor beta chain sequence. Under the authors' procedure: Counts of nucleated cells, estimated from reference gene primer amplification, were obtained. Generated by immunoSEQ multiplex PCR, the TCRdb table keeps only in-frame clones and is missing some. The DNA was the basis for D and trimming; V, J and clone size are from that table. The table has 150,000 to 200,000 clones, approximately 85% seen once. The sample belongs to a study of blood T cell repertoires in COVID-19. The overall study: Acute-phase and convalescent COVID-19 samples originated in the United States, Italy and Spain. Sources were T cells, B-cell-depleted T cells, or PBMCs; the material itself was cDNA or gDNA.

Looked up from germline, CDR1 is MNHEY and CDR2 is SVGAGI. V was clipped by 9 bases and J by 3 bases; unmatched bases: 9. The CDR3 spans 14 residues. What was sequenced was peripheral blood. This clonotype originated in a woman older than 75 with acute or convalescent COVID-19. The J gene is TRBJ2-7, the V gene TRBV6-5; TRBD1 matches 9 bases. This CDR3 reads CASLGRDRVYEQYF. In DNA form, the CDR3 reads TGTGCCAGTCTCGGCCGGGACAGGGTCTACGAGCAGTACTTC.